This entry is about one TCR beta chain. Antigen unknown. The CDR3 loop spans 12 amino acids. Germline V CDR1 and CDR2: SNHLY, FYNNEI. With 6 bases clipped from V and 8 bases from J, the junction kept 3 bases outside the gene matches. The data derive from a study of cytomegalovirus exposure and HLA in healthy donors. Study results and caveats: Some V segments (TRBV6-2 and TRBV6-3 among them) were excluded as indistinguishable. It was reported that the classifier diagnosed cytomegalovirus status with high specificity and sensitivity in both the original and validation cohorts.

PCR involved 60 Vbeta and 13 Jbeta primers. The repertoire was sequenced with immunoSEQ multiplex PCR; TCRdb's copy has only in-frame clones and lacks some. This sample's table has approximately 42,000 clones. The sequence came from a male donor in good health and CMV-seronegative. This chain connects TRBV2 to TRBJ2-1, with TRBD2 identical over 8 bases. Sequencing was done on a sample of PBMCs. The CDR3 DNA reads as TGTGCCAGCAGAGGACTAGCTTATGAGCAGTTCTTC. This encodes CASRGLAYEQFF.